The next 5 T cell receptor beta chains were all read from a single sample in a study of blood T cells in healthy people across ages (dated by TCRdb to the mid-2010s). The library was obtained by 5' RACE. Reads for this sample came from an Illumina HiSeq 2500. The second PCR ran for roughly 7 to 12 cycles and used a J-beta primer mix along with a sample-barcoded 5' primer. TCRdb reanalyzed the raw reads on its own, using fastp at Q25 for trimming and MiXCR for clone calling, and kept in-frame beta chains. All rows with the same CDR3 protein become a single entry with the most common DNA and genes. The sample table contains about 1,600,000 distinct CDR3 sequences; only one count was recorded for approximately 40% of them. Jointly, the top ten make up roughly 7.9% of the sample. Material for sequencing was blood. These receptors came from a woman younger than 30 in good health.

This clonotype showed up just once. V is TRBV4-1 and J is TRBJ1-5; no clear D. Germline assignment: CDR1 MGHRA and CDR2 YSYEKL. CDR3 length: 15 residues. Trimming shortened V by 0 bases and J by 9 bases, and 15 bases separated the two germline ends. CDR3 coding DNA: TGCGCCAGCAGCCAAGATCTGACAAGGGAGTGGCCCCAGCATTTT. Translation gives CASSQDLTREWPQHF.

V is TRBV6-2 or TRBV6-3 and J is TRBJ2-1; 10 nucleotides line up with TRBD2. Per the germline V gene, CDR1 is MNHEY and CDR2 is SVGEGT. The CDR3 contains 15 residues. V shed 6 bases and J 10 bases; nucleotides not matched to a gene: 12. The CDR3 DNA reads TGTGCCAGCAGGAAAGCGGGAGGGGCCCGAGGGGAGCAGTTCTTC. Amino acid sequence: CASRKAGGARGEQFF.

This clonotype showed up just a few times. The V and J genes are TRBV4-1 and TRBJ2-7; TRBD2 matches 11 bases. CDR3 length: 16 amino acids. CDR1 is MGHRA, CDR2 YSYEKL, per germline. V was pared by 1 base and J by 1 base, with 3 bases of the junction left unmatched. In nucleotides, the CDR3 is TGCGCCAGCAGCCAAGGGGGACTAGCGGCTTCCTACGAGCAGTACTTC. It is translated as CASSQGGLAASYEQYF.

The J gene is TRBJ2-3, the V gene TRBV20-1, with D uncertain. Between the trimmed V and J ends, which lost 0 bases and 0 bases, there was a span of 16 bases. Germline V CDR1 and CDR2: DFQATT, SNEGSKA (reference sequence). The CDR3 length is 17 residues. CDR3 DNA: TGCAGTGCTAGAGATTCAAGAGCGAAGGCTAGCACAGATACGCAGTATTTT. As protein: CSARDSRAKASTDTQYF.

A few counts support this clonotype. A much larger clone sits a single nucleotide away, making a read error possible. This chain uses TRBV6-2 or TRBV6-3 with TRBJ1-5, with TRBD1 matching over 8 bases. V shed 2 bases, J shed 4 bases, and the junction held 1 base outside the gene matches. The CDR3 sequence is 14 residues long. Germline V gene data show CDR1 as MNHEY and CDR2 as SVGEGT. This CDR3 reads CASSYRTGNQPQHF. In nucleotides, the CDR3 is TGTGCCAGCAGTTACCGGACAGGGAATCAGCCCCAGCATTTT.